One sample yielded the 28 T cell receptor beta chains listed below, sequenced in a study of PD-1 blockade in classical Hodgkin lymphoma. The table came from immunoSEQ multiplex PCR; TCRdb's copy has only in-frame clones and leaves some out. The sample holds almost 85,000 clones, around 90% seen once. Each of the patients experienced relapse following autologous stem cell transplantation, and their brentuximab vedotin exposure differed. Material: peripheral blood mononuclear cells (PBMCs), obtained at baseline. Source of these receptors: a human donor with classical Hodgkin lymphoma.

The chain couples TRBV28 to TRBJ2-3; either TRBD1 or TRBD2 may fit D (6 bases each). CDR1 and CDR2 from the germline V gene are MDHEN and SYDVKM. The CDR3 length is 14 residues. V was shortened by 7 bases and J by 4 bases, with 15 bases between the two germline ends. CDR3 sequence: CASTLRGGPDTQYF. For the CDR3, the DNA is TGTGCCAGCACCCTTCGAGGGGGGCCAGATACGCAGTATTTT.

V usage is TRBV11-2 and J usage is TRBJ2-1; D possibly corresponds to TRBD1 (5 bases). This CDR3 comprises 14 residues. The germline V and J ends were trimmed by 3 bases and 8 bases, with 14 bases remaining between them. Germline V CDR1 and CDR2: SGHAT, FQNNGV. The CDR3 DNA reads as TGTGCCAGCAGCTTGGGCCAAAGGGGATATGAGCAGTTCTTC. Encoded protein: CASSLGQRGYEQFF.

This clone was observed once. V is TRBV10-3 and J is TRBJ2-7, with 9 bases identical to TRBD1. Unmatched junction bases numbered 4, after V lost 4 bases and J lost 3 bases. The length of the CDR3 is 14 residues. Germline V lookup: CDR1 ENHRY, CDR2 SYGVKD. CDR3 nucleotides: TGTGCCATCAGTGCGGACAGGGGTCTCTACGAGCAGTACTTC. Protein: CAISADRGLYEQYF.

The chain has TRBV10-1 and TRBJ2-3; TRBD1 matches 10 bases. The V and J ends lost 9 bases and 3 bases, in that order; junction bases with no gene match: 3. Germline V gene data show CDR1 as WNHNN and CDR2 as SYGVQD (reference sequence). This CDR3 region has 13 residues. CDR3 residues: CARGQGNTDTQYF. The DNA of the CDR3 is TGCGCCAGGGGACAGGGGAATACAGATACGCAGTATTTT.

The rearrangement uses TRBV27 and TRBJ1-2; no clear D. This CDR3 has 14 amino acids. Trimming left V 10 bases short and J 2 bases short, with 17 bases between. Per germline, CDR1 MNHEY and CDR2 SMNVEV (reference sequence). CDR3 sequence reads: CATSEVSGNYGYTF. CDR3 nucleotides: TGTGCCACATCCGAAGTCTCCGGGAACTATGGCTACACCTTC.

The chain recombines TRBV7-9 with TRBJ2-1, with 7 bases lining up with TRBD2. V trimming: 1 base; J trimming: 8 bases; junction bases outside the gene matches: 8. Germline V gene sequence: CDR1 SEHNR, CDR2 FQNEAQ (reference sequence). The CDR3 is 15 residues long. The CDR3 nucleotides are TGTGCCAGCAGCTTAGGTCTGGCGGGGGTCGATGAGCAGTTCTTC. This encodes CASSLGLAGVDEQFF.

The chain couples TRBV2 to TRBJ2-5; D gene uncertain. There are 14 residues in the CDR3. The germline V gene has CDR1 SNHLY and CDR2 FYNNEI. The germline V and J ends were trimmed by 3 bases and 2 bases, with 10 bases remaining between them. CDR3 amino acids: CASSDLGVQETQYF. For the CDR3, the DNA is TGTGCCAGCAGTGATTTAGGAGTACAAGAGACCCAGTACTTC.

The rearrangement uses TRBV28 and TRBJ1-1; D not certain. CDR1 and CDR2 from the germline V gene are MDHEN and SYDVKM. V lost 2 bases and J 4 bases, leaving 5 bases between the germline ends. This CDR3 spans 12 amino acids. The DNA for the CDR3 is TGTGCCAGCAGTTTACCAGGCACTGAAGCTTTCTTT. Its protein product is CASSLPGTEAFF.

J is TRBJ1-1 and V is TRBV15; no clear D. V lost 3 bases and J 5 bases, leaving 7 bases between the germline ends. Germline CDR1 and CDR2: LNHNV and YYDKDF (reference sequence). The CDR3 runs 12 residues. The CDR3 DNA sequence: TGTGCCACCAGCAGCCCGCAGACTGAAGCTTTCTTT. Translating gives CATSSPQTEAFF.

This sequence joins TRBV7-2 and TRBJ2-5; D tentatively reads TRBD1 or TRBD2 (5 bases each). This CDR3 spans 14 amino acids. In germline, CDR1 is SGHTA, CDR2 FQGNSA. The germline V and J ends were trimmed by 4 bases and 4 bases, with 13 bases remaining between them. CDR3 sequence reads: CASSSPPGGETQYF. The DNA for the CDR3 is TGTGCCAGCAGCTCGCCGCCTGGGGGAGAGACCCAGTACTTC.

The chain uses TRBV28 and TRBJ2-7, with a tentative D call TRBD2 (5 bases). In germline, CDR1 is MDHEN, CDR2 SYDVKM. With 7 bases removed from V and 2 bases from J, the gap between germline ends came to 9 bases. The CDR3 runs 12 residues. The DNA for the CDR3 is TGTGCCAGCATCTCGAGGGCCTACGAGCAGTACTTC. Protein sequence: CASISRAYEQYF.

Details on this clone: Other DNA variants within this sample encode the same CDR3. The chain has TRBV15 and TRBJ1-3; D call uncertain. The CDR3 contains 15 residues. Germline V lookup: CDR1 LNHNV, CDR2 YYDKDF (reference sequence). V was clipped by 0 bases and J by 0 bases, with 6 bases between them. The CDR3 region is CATSRDRGSGNTIYF. The CDR3 coding sequence is TGTGCCACCAGCAGAGATAGAGGCTCTGGAAACACCATATATTTT.

The chain links TRBV5-8 to TRBJ2-3, with TRBD1 matching over 7 bases. The junction had 7 bases not matched to a gene; V was cut back by 3 bases and J by 0 bases. The CDR3 spans 16 residues. The V gene's germline CDR1 is SGHTS and CDR2 YDEGEE. The CDR3 reads CASSSRDSVSTDTQYF. In DNA form, the CDR3 reads TGTGCCAGCAGCTCCCGGGACAGCGTAAGCACAGATACGCAGTATTTT.

The CDR3 loop reads CASSRKKTEKLFF. The CDR3 DNA reads TGTGCCAGCAGTCGAAAAAAGACGGAAAAACTGTTTTTT. V is TRBV6-6 and J is TRBJ1-4; no clear D gene. CDR1 MNHNY and CDR2 SVGAGI come from the germline V gene (reference sequence). The CDR3 runs to 13 residues. V was cut by 5 bases and J by 8 bases, with 12 bases left in between.

The V gene is TRBV2, the J gene TRBJ2-7; D remains unclear. V was clipped by 3 bases and J by 1 base, with 10 bases between them. Germline V gene sequence: CDR1 SNHLY, CDR2 FYNNEI. There are 14 residues in the CDR3. The CDR3 nucleotides are TGTGCCAGCAGTGACTCTGGGCAGTCCTACGAGCAGTACTTC. Protein sequence: CASSDSGQSYEQYF.

The chain links TRBV30 to TRBJ2-7; 16 nucleotides line up with TRBD2. The CDR3 is made up of 20 amino acids. Germline lookup yields CDR1 GTSNPN and CDR2 SVGIG (reference sequence). Germline trimming cut 6 bases from V and 0 bases from J; bases unmatched to any gene: 17. This chain's CDR3 is CACRGPGTSGRERLSYEQYF. CDR3 DNA: TGTGCCTGCAGAGGACCCGGGACTAGCGGGAGGGAACGTCTCTCCTACGAGCAGTACTTC.

The genes are TRBV5-1 and TRBJ1-1, with 8 bases fitting TRBD1. The CDR3 sequence is 14 residues long. Trimming cost V 5 bases and J 6 bases; bases outside gene matches: 9. Looked up from germline, CDR1 is SGHRS and CDR2 is YFSETQ. The CDR3 nucleotides read TGCGCCAGCAGTGGGGACAGGTCGGGGGCTGAAGCTTTCTTT. Protein: CASSGDRSGAEAFF.

The V gene is TRBV14, the J gene TRBJ2-7; no firm D call. The length of the CDR3 is 13 residues. Trimming pared 3 bases from V and 3 bases from J, leaving 9 bases between. Germline V gene data show CDR1 as SGHDN and CDR2 as FVKESK. This chain's CDR3 is CASSHPGDYEQYF. DNA of the CDR3: TGTGCCAGCAGCCATCCCGGAGACTACGAGCAGTACTTC.

The chain joins TRBV6-9 to TRBJ2-3, with 8 bases aligning to TRBD2. The CDR3 consists of 13 residues. The germline CDR1 and CDR2 sequences are MNHGY and SVAAGI. The junction had 3 bases not matched to a gene; V was cut back by 10 bases and J by 0 bases. The CDR3 sequence is CANTSGSTDTQYF. CDR3 DNA: TGTGCCAACACTAGCGGAAGCACAGATACGCAGTATTTT.

The genes are TRBV14 and TRBJ1-2; tentatively, D is TRBD1 (5 bases). The ends were cut back, 6 bases at V and 3 bases at J, with 11 bases in the middle. Germline-derived CDR1 and CDR2 are SGHDN and FVKESK. CDR3 size: 13 residues. The CDR3: CASRAGGDYGYTF. The CDR3 DNA sequence: TGTGCCAGCAGGGCCGGGGGAGACTATGGCTACACCTTC.

The rearrangement uses TRBV4-1 and TRBJ1-2, with D possibly TRBD1 on 5 matching bases. This CDR3 is built from 16 residues. Germline CDR1 is MGHRA and CDR2 is YSYEKL. Trimming removed 0 bases from V and 4 bases from J, with 15 bases in between. The CDR3 DNA reads TGCGCCAGCAGCCAAGATGGGGGAGTTGGGTCCTATGGCTACACCTTC. Translating it yields CASSQDGGVGSYGYTF.

The rearrangement uses TRBV5-6 and TRBJ1-2; D uncertain. Trimming removed 1 base at V and 0 bases at J, with 13 bases between. There are 16 residues in the CDR3. Looked up from germline, CDR1 is SGHDT and CDR2 is YYEEEE. As DNA, the CDR3 is TGTGCCAGCAGCTTGTATCTGGCAATCACTAACTATGGCTACACCTTC. The encoded protein is CASSLYLAITNYGYTF.

The CDR3 loop reads CASSIWGTGDTDTQYF. For the CDR3, the DNA is TGTGCCAGCAGTATCTGGGGGACAGGGGATACAGATACGCAGTATTTT. The gene calls are TRBV28 and TRBJ2-3; TRBD1 agrees at 10 bases. The CDR3 is made up of 16 amino acids. The V and J ends lost 5 bases and 3 bases, in that order; junction bases with no gene match: 8. In germline, CDR1 is MDHEN, CDR2 SYDVKM. The full variable domain, in which reference TRBV28 and TRBJ2-3 provide the parts outside the CDR3, is DVKVTQSSRYLVKRTGEKVFLECVQDMDHENMFWYRQDPGLGLRLIYFSYDVKMKEKGDIPEGYSVSREKKERFSLILESASTNQTSMYLCASSIWGTGDTDTQYFGPGTRLTVL.

This clone came up once. The V gene is TRBV30, the J gene TRBJ2-1; no definite D call. Trimming shortened V by 3 bases and J by 8 bases, and 14 bases separated the two germline ends. CDR1 is GTSNPN and CDR2 is SVGIG in the germline V gene (reference sequence). The CDR3 contains 13 residues. The CDR3 DNA sequence: TGTGCCTGGAGCTCCCATGGTAAGGATGAGCAGTTCTTC. This sequence encodes CAWSSHGKDEQFF.

This sequence joins TRBV7-9 and TRBJ2-1; D might be TRBD2 (7 bases). The germline V gene encodes CDR1 SEHNR and CDR2 FQNEAQ (reference sequence). This CDR3 spans 16 amino acids. V was pared by 5 bases and J by 2 bases, with 16 bases between. For the CDR3, the DNA is TGTGCCAGCAGCCGACTAGCACAGGGCCCCTACAATGAGCAGTTCTTC. This gives the protein CASSRLAQGPYNEQFF.

The chain links TRBV19 to TRBJ2-1; TRBD1 is a possible D gene (6 bases). This CDR3 spans 14 amino acids. Germline V gene data show CDR1 as LNHDA and CDR2 as SQIVND (reference sequence). The germline V and J ends were trimmed by 5 bases and 10 bases, with 18 bases remaining between them. The CDR3 region has the DNA TGTGCCAGTAGTGCGGTCCTGGGGGCCGGGGAGCAGTTCTTC. Translated, it gives CASSAVLGAGEQFF.

This clone occurred a few times. The V call is TRBV10-2, the J call TRBJ1-1; D unresolved. V dropped 2 bases and J dropped 3 bases, with 16 bases sitting between them. CDR3 size: 16 residues. CDR1 WSHSY and CDR2 SAAADI come from the germline V gene. The CDR3 sequence is CASSERPEGIDTEAFF. The CDR3 nucleotides read TGCGCCAGCAGTGAGAGGCCAGAGGGAATCGACACTGAAGCTTTCTTT.

This chain links TRBV6-5 with TRBJ2-2, with D maybe TRBD2 (5 bases). The CDR3 contains 11 residues. V lost 6 bases and J lost 7, with 6 bases in between. Germline V lookup: CDR1 MNHEY, CDR2 SVGAGI. CDR3 region: CASSGVGELFF. CDR3 DNA: TGTGCCAGCAGCGGGGTCGGGGAGCTGTTTTTT.